These 20 T cell receptor beta chains were all obtained from the same sample, sequenced in a study of cytomegalovirus exposure and HLA in healthy donors. The PCR made use of 60 Vbeta and 13 Jbeta primers. Using immunoSEQ multiplex PCR, the repertoire was profiled, and TCRdb retains in-frame clones only, with some absent. The top ten clones hold nearly 3% of a sample with about 200,000 clones, approximately 80% of them seen once. The sequencing sample was made of PBMCs. Every receptor here comes from a woman in her 30s in good health and CMV-seronegative.

The chain is built from TRBV7-7 and TRBJ2-3, with TRBD2 matching 9 bases. Germline V lookup: CDR1 SSHAT, CDR2 FNYEAQ (reference sequence). The CDR3 covers 16 residues. Trimming removed 5 bases from V and 6 bases from J; junction bases left unmatched: 12. The CDR3 DNA sequence: TGTGCCAGCAGCCGAGCTGCGGGAGGGTTAGCGGATACGCAGTATTTT. Its protein product is CASSRAAGGLADTQYF.

The chain links TRBV9 to TRBJ2-1; 8 bases agree with TRBD1. Germline lookup yields CDR1 SGDLS and CDR2 YYNGEE. This CDR3 contains 15 residues. Trimming cost V 4 bases and J 3 bases; bases outside gene matches: 6. The CDR3 DNA sequence: TGTGCCAGCAGCCCAGGGACAGGACTCTACAATGAGCAGTTCTTC. It specifies CASSPGTGLYNEQFF.

The genes are TRBV19 and TRBJ2-1, with 8 bases identical to TRBD1. The CDR3 is 16 amino acids. The V and J ends lost 5 bases and 3 bases, in that order; junction bases with no gene match: 9. In germline, CDR1 is LNHDA, CDR2 SQIVND (reference sequence). As DNA, the CDR3 is TGTGCCAGTAGTGGACGGACAGGGAAGCACTACAATGAGCAGTTCTTC. Translation gives CASSGRTGKHYNEQFF.

The rearrangement uses TRBV5-4 and TRBJ1-3, with D possibly matching TRBD1 (6 bases). This CDR3 region has 16 residues. The V gene lost 4 bases and the J gene lost 1 base, with 15 bases spanning the gap. Germline lookup yields CDR1 SGHNT and CDR2 YYREEE (reference sequence). The CDR3, as DNA: TGTGCCAGCAGCACTAAGGGGGGGGGATCTGGAAACACCATATATTTT. The encoded protein is CASSTKGGGSGNTIYF.

The rearrangement links TRBV28 to TRBJ1-4, with TRBD1 matching over 7 bases. This CDR3 comprises 16 residues. V was pared by 5 bases and J by 3 bases, with 9 bases of the junction left unmatched. Germline values: CDR1 MDHEN, CDR2 SYDVKM. CDR3 amino acids: CASSRPSGTANEKLFF. CDR3 sequence (DNA): TGTGCCAGCAGTCGACCCTCCGGGACAGCTAATGAAAAACTGTTTTTT.

This chain uses TRBV9 with TRBJ1-2; 9 bases agree with TRBD1. V lost 4 bases, J lost 6 bases, and 10 bases stayed unmatched. The CDR3 is 15 amino acids. Germline values: CDR1 SGDLS, CDR2 YYNGEE. The chain's CDR3 is CASSRSFRDRDGYTF. The CDR3 DNA is TGTGCCAGCAGCCGGTCCTTCCGGGACAGGGATGGCTACACCTTC.

The chain is built from TRBV2 and TRBJ2-3; 13 bases map to TRBD2. The CDR3 contains 16 residues. Germline CDR1 is SNHLY and CDR2 is FYNNEI. The ends lost 6 bases at V and 6 bases at J; junction bases unmatched: 9. The CDR3 loop reads CASRGTSGEGADTQYF. CDR3 DNA sequence: TGTGCCAGCAGGGGGACTAGCGGGGAGGGTGCGGATACGCAGTATTTT.

Comments on this clone: A read error may produce the germline difference seen at one junction end. This rearrangement joins TRBV7-9 to TRBJ1-4, with TRBD1 as a possible D gene (5 bases). The CDR3 runs to 17 residues. Germline loops: CDR1 SEHNR, CDR2 FQNEAQ (reference sequence). The CDR3 coding sequence is TGTTCCAGCAGCTCCGGAGGGACTACCTTCCATCGGGAAAAACTGTTTTTT. As protein: CSSSSGGTTFHREKLFF.

This chain connects TRBV19 to TRBJ1-2; a possible D gene is TRBD1 (5 bases). The V gene lost 2 bases and the J gene lost 6 bases, with 13 bases spanning the gap. The CDR3 totals 14 residues. Germline V CDR1 and CDR2: LNHDA, SQIVND (reference sequence). In DNA form, the CDR3 reads TGTGCCAGTAGTATACAGGGTCTTTTTCATGGCTACACCTTC. This translates into CASSIQGLFHGYTF.

The genes are TRBV7-3 and TRBJ2-3; perhaps TRBD2 as D (5 bases). Germline V gene lookup returns CDR1 SGHTA and CDR2 FQGTGA. The V gene lost 5 bases and the J gene lost 6 bases, with 9 bases spanning the gap. CDR3 size: 12 residues. The CDR3 DNA reads TGTGCCAGCAGCAACGGGGTTGATACGCAGTATTTT. This encodes CASSNGVDTQYF. The full variable domain, completed using reference TRBV7-3 and TRBJ2-3, is GAGVSQTPSNKVTEKGKYVELRCDPISGHTALYWYRQSLGQGPEFLIYFQGTGAADDSGLPNDRFFAVRPEGSVSTLKIQRTERGDSAVYLCASSNGVDTQYFGPGTRLTVL.

This clone was observed a single time. V is TRBV7-8 and J is TRBJ2-1; TRBD2 agrees at 9 bases. Germline CDR1 is SGHVS and CDR2 is FQNEAQ. CDR3 size: 15 residues. J lost 8 bases, V lost 1 base, and 6 bases had no gene match. The CDR3 is CASSLVGGGADEQFF. The CDR3, as DNA: TGTGCCAGCAGCTTAGTGGGCGGGGGGGCCGATGAGCAGTTCTTC.

There are a few counts of this clone. This rearrangement joins TRBV7-6 to TRBJ2-7; tentatively, D is TRBD2 (6 bases). CDR3 size: 14 residues. The V gene lost 5 bases and the J gene lost 4 bases, with 15 bases spanning the gap. CDR1 is SGHVS, CDR2 FNYEAQ, per germline. The CDR3 sequence: CASSPGTLHYEQYF. CDR3 DNA: TGTGCCAGCAGCCCCGGGACTCTACATTACGAGCAGTACTTC. Full variable domain (outside the CDR3, taken from reference TRBV7-6 and TRBJ2-7): GAGVSQSPRYKVTKRGQDVALRCDPISGHVSLYWYRQALGQGPEFLTYFNYEAQQDKSGLPNDRFSAERPEGSISTLTIQRTEQRDSAMYRCASSPGTLHYEQYFGPGTRLTVT.

The chain links TRBV4-2 to TRBJ2-7; perhaps TRBD2 as D (5 bases). Deletions cut 0 bases from V and 4 bases from J, with 13 bases between. CDR1 is LGHNA and CDR2 is YNFKEQ in the germline V gene. The CDR3 totals 15 residues. CDR3 protein: CASSQEWRAFYEQYF. CDR3 sequence (DNA): TGTGCCAGCAGCCAAGAGTGGCGGGCGTTTTACGAGCAGTACTTC.

As DNA, the CDR3 is TGTGCCATCAGTGAGTCGCTAGCGGGAGAATACAATGAGCAGTTCTTC. Its translation: CAISESLAGEYNEQFF. The chain carries TRBV10-3 and TRBJ2-1; 10 nucleotides align to TRBD2. Germline V lookup: CDR1 ENHRY, CDR2 SYGVKD. The ends lost 0 bases at V and 4 bases at J; junction bases unmatched: 3. CDR3 length: 16 residues.

V usage is TRBV19 and J usage is TRBJ2-7, with 7 nucleotides matching TRBD1. The CDR3 totals 15 residues. Trimming cost V 10 bases and J 2 bases; bases outside gene matches: 14. The germline gives CDR1 LNHDA, CDR2 SQIVND (reference sequence). The CDR3 protein is CATKLGTDGTYEQYF. CDR3 in DNA: TGTGCCACAAAATTGGGGACAGATGGCACCTACGAGCAGTACTTC.

The chain uses TRBV7-2 and TRBJ2-2; D is undetermined. CDR1 and CDR2 (germline): SGHTA, FQGNSA. V dropped 1 base and J dropped 0 bases, with 12 bases sitting between them. This CDR3 is 17 amino acids long. The CDR3, as DNA: TGTGCCAGCAGCTTAGGTCGGAGCGCTACGAACACCGGGGAGCTGTTTTTT. It translates to CASSLGRSATNTGELFF. Full variable domain (remainder filled in from reference TRBV7-2 and TRBJ2-2): GAGVSQSPSNKVTEKGKDVELRCDPISGHTALYWYRQSLGQGLEFLIYFQGNSAPDKSGLPSDRFSAERTGGSVSTLTIQRTQQEDSAVYLCASSLGRSATNTGELFFGEGSRLTVL.

The chain employs TRBV9 and TRBJ2-5; D is unresolved. Looked up from germline, CDR1 is SGDLS and CDR2 is YYNGEE. V shed 4 bases and J shed 3 bases, with 16 bases lying between them. The CDR3 covers 15 residues. The CDR3 here is CASSPSPSEEETQYF. For the CDR3, the DNA is TGTGCCAGCAGCCCTAGTCCGTCCGAGGAAGAGACCCAGTACTTC. The complete variable domain, with remaining parts taken from reference TRBV9 and TRBJ2-5, reads DSGVTQTPKHLITATGQRVTLRCSPRSGDLSVYWYQQSLDQGLQFLIQYYNGEERAKGNILERFSAQQFPDLHSELNLSSLELGDSALYFCASSPSPSEEETQYFGPGTRLLVL.

V is TRBV5-1 and J is TRBJ2-7; unclear D gene. There are 14 residues in the CDR3. Trimming took off 1 base at V and 3 bases at J, with 11 bases between the two ends. Germline CDR1 is SGHRS and CDR2 is YFSETQ. CDR3: CASSLSNSLYEQYF. The CDR3 coding sequence is TGCGCCAGCAGCTTGAGCAACAGCCTCTACGAGCAGTACTTC.

The chain recombines TRBV5-1 with TRBJ2-3; TRBD2 is a possible D gene (5 bases). The V end was cut by 4 bases, the J end by 5 bases, with 14 bases between. The germline V gene encodes CDR1 SGHRS and CDR2 YFSETQ. The length of the CDR3 is 14 residues. CDR3 DNA: TGCGCCAGCAGCCCTGGACTTGGTAGAGATACGCAGTATTTT. Protein product: CASSPGLGRDTQYF.

For the CDR3, the DNA is TGCAGCGTTGAGCAACTAGCGGAGTACCAAGAGACCCAGTACTTC. It translates to CSVEQLAEYQETQYF. This chain connects TRBV29-1 to TRBJ2-5, with 8 nucleotides matching TRBD2. Losses at the gene ends were 3 bases for V and 0 bases for J; bases not matched to a gene: 6. Germline CDR1 and CDR2: SQVTM and ANQGSEA. This CDR3 has 15 residues.